This T cell receptor (beta chain) was sequenced for a study of long-term antiretroviral therapy in people with HIV. From each donor, at least one pre-ART PBMC sample and at least two post-ART PBMC samples were obtained. CDR1 is LNHNV, CDR2 YYDKDF, per germline (reference sequence). This CDR3 region has 17 residues. The V segment lost 5 bases and the J segment 0 bases; nucleotides outside the gene matches: 7. It was version v3.0 of the immunoSEQ assay that was run at survey level. TCRdb's copy holds only in-frame clones and misses some; the assay was immunoSEQ multiplex PCR. In the table there are some 26,000 clones, 86% of which are singletons.

The V gene is TRBV15, the J gene TRBJ1-6; 7 nucleotides line up with TRBD1. The clonotype comes from a man aged 40-50 years with HIV. The sample here was unsorted PBMCs, taken just over 2.6 years after starting antiretroviral therapy. Written as DNA, the CDR3 is TGTGCCACCAGCGCCTGGACAGGATTCTCCTATAATTCACCCCTCCACTTT. The encoded protein is CATSAWTGFSYNSPLHF.